The text below deals with one T cell receptor beta chain. The antigen it recognizes is unknown. No base qualities exist here, and no much larger clone lies one base off it. This sample was included in a study of cytomegalovirus exposure and HLA in healthy donors (dated by TCRdb to about 2017). The study in broad terms: In an earlier analysis of under 600 of the donors, 276 Gb of sequence data and just under 120 million unique TCR beta sequences from approximately 180 million T cells were reported. Rather than using new phenotypic data, the later analysis identified candidate immune exposures from TCR beta sequences and from how often those sequences occurred across donors. High-throughput TCR immunosequencing, statistical association of individual TCRs with disease status, and machine learning were combined to predict cytomegalovirus infection status. Besides the first cohort of under 700 subjects, a separate validation cohort made up of 120 or so different subjects was used. The aim of the study was to test whether cataloging public T cell receptors could identify signatures of past pathogen exposure. A later analysis re-examined previously published TCR beta repertoires from more than 550 donors and added high-resolution HLA genotyping to investigate patterns of TCR occurrence. Typing coverage varied by locus: roughly 620-640 donors for A, B, C, DRB1 and DQB1; roughly 500 for DQA1; 600 to 610 for DPA1; more than 450 for DPB1. An earlier analysis of 587 of the donors used high-throughput TCR beta sequencing to judge whether each TCR beta V gene segment behaved as functional or pseudogenic. Using immunosequencing, the study profiled T cell repertoires from about 620 subjects and related those repertoires to cytomegalovirus serostatus. Class I and class II HLA loci were covered by the typing at four-digit resolution. An early release covering roughly 600 HLA-typed donors comprised 250 to 350 gigabases of sequencing data and tens of millions of unique TCR sequences. Alongside the repertoire data, information on donor age, sex, ethnicity and CMV serostatus was compiled. A later genetic analysis took genome-wide SNP genotypes for about 55% of the roughly 700 donors and used that subset as a discovery cohort. Among 398 genotyped donors of the cohort, an average of about 240,000 unique TCR beta nucleotide sequences were sequenced per donor, roughly 20% of them non-productive. Every discovery cohort repertoire had been produced on one sequencing platform. Of the roughly 400 genotyped donors, 70% to 90% were placed in the genetic ancestry cluster associated with self-reported Caucasian donors. About 5 DR-DQ haplotypes were handled as single units for association and clustering, since linkage in the cohort was strong. The paper as a whole reports these results and caveats: Most TCR sequences were observed very rarely across donors, whereas some public TCRs were present in many individuals. Several of the top co-occurrence clusters appeared to be linked to parvovirus B19, influenza, CMV and Epstein-Barr virus, according to a later analysis. The earlier analysis of approximately 540 of the donors excluded 15 to 20 rarely observed V segments, including chromosome 9 orphons, because counts were too low. For the cohort, immune exposure information was limited to CMV serostatus. Some IMGT-functional V segments, including TRBV6-2 and TRBV6-3, could not be distinguished by the 87-base-pair reads and were therefore excluded. Broadly in line with IMGT annotations, most TCR beta V segments showed up in productive rearrangements about 90% or about 30% of the time in an earlier analysis of around 550 of the donors. A few of the identified cytomegalovirus-associated TCR beta chains were confirmed in vitro to be specific for cytomegalovirus antigens. A further reported finding was that TCR beta sequences accurately predicted the HLA-A and HLA-B alleles for most subjects in the first cohort. A later genetic analysis reported fewer N-insertions in productive TCRs among donors in an Asian-associated ancestry cluster than the roughly 700-donor mean. A cluster of highly shared sequence variants was judged likely to be a technical artifact of the sequencing pipeline. When HLA alleles, especially DR and DQ, strongly co-occurred, attributing TCR associations to individual alleles was difficult. Correlated functional status among segregating V segments might be attributable to linkage disequilibrium, but an unknown experimental factor could not be ruled out. In a later analysis, the rate of TCR association differed among HLA loci, with DRB1 alleles having the most associated TCRs and HLA-C alleles having the fewest. A later genetic analysis associated a missense DCLRE1C variant with V-gene and J-gene trimming of TCR beta chains, and an independent cohort replicated the association. The presence/absence analyses assumed that sequencing depth was roughly uniform across donors, and that assumption may not be true. The authors suggested that the approach could potentially be generalized to other disease states and immunological phenotypes. Because HLA typing was missing for some donors at each locus, association tests included only the typed subset. Only TCR beta chains were sequenced in this cohort, and the absence of alpha or paired-chain data limited detectable features. In a later analysis, most CMV-associated TCR beta chains were found to appear HLA-restricted, with HLA associations seemingly driven largely by CMV exposure. In the study, around 150 TCR beta chains were listed as associated with cytomegalovirus. A later analysis associated 16,951 TCR beta sequences with specific HLA alleles at a false discovery rate of 0.05. In a later analysis, HLA-associated TCR beta chains were found to be more clonally expanded and to have lower generation probabilities than equally common non-associated chains. The classifier was reported to diagnose cytomegalovirus status with high specificity and sensitivity in both the original and validation cohorts.

V and J are trimmed by 1 base and 0 bases, and the gene matches miss 5 bases of the junction. From the cysteine up to the phenylalanine, the CDR3 has a length of 18 residues. This entry keeps only the CDR3 DNA: 54 bases, framed from base 1. From a lookup of the germline V gene, CDR1 and CDR2 are KGHSH and LQKENI. Library preparation used the immunoSEQ multiplex PCR assay. A mixture of 60 forward primers for TCR Vbeta segments and 13 reverse primers for TCR Jbeta segments was used in the multiplex PCR. The CDR3 region of rearranged TCR beta genes was amplified from genomic DNA with a multiplex PCR assay. Amplified TCR beta libraries were sequenced as 87-base-pair reads on the Illumina HiSeq System. The study's own analysis went as follows. In a later analysis, roughly 80 million unique TCR beta chains were counted across the approximately 640 repertoires, and approximately 11 million of these chains were shared by at least two donors. A nearest-neighbor algorithm error-corrected the raw reads and collapsed the reads into unique sequences, merging closely related sequences to remove PCR and sequencing errors. CDR3 sequences were aligned to IMGT reference sequences to assign V, D and J gene segments. For a sequence to be retained, a match of at least six nucleotides to both a V gene segment and a J gene segment was required. Rearrangements were classified as productive when the CDR3 lacked stop codons and remained in frame with V and J, and all other rearrangements were classified as non-productive. CDR3 was defined according to IMGT convention as the region running from the second conserved V-encoded cysteine to the conserved J-encoded phenylalanine. The earlier analysis of approximately 500 of the donors excluded sequences that lacked an unambiguous match to a single V gene segment. In an earlier analysis of approximately 610 of the donors, V segments were called functional above 56.7% productive rearrangements and were called segregating when the between-donor standard deviation exceeded 5%. A statistical classification framework was developed to diagnose cytomegalovirus status using the catalog of TCR beta chain sequences. In a later analysis, TCR nucleotide sequences were compared against IMGT/GENE-DB human TR gene sequences so that V and J genes could be assigned. In a later analysis, CDR3 sequences and most-parsimonious VDJ recombination scenarios were assigned using the TCRdist pipeline. A later analysis defined each TCR beta chain by its CDR3 amino acid sequence plus V-gene family, and excluded reads lacking a unique V-gene family. To address suspected cross-contamination and a sequencing artifact, a later analysis removed some 620 highly shared, low-generation-probability nucleotide sequences. A later analysis calculated a clonal expansion index for each public chain from normalized within-repertoire ranks of inferred template counts. In a later analysis, generation probabilities were computed using a VDJ recombination model fitted to out-of-frame rearrangements, and the results were checked against IGoR. In a later analysis, hypergeometric tests were used to score TCR-TCR, TCR-HLA and TCR-CMV co-occurrence, with a repertoire-size bias correction applied to TCR pairs. False discovery rates were estimated in a later analysis by permuting HLA or CMV assignments 20 times. In a later analysis, co-occurring TCRs were grouped using DBSCAN, with TCRdist sequence similarity added in when clustering inside HLA-allele-positive subsets. Co-occurrence clustering excluded repertoires with fewer than 30,000 or more than 120,000 public chains, plus five with anomalous nucleotide sharing. In TCRdb, the immuneACCESS table is reduced to in-frame sequences with V and J assigned. These tables do not hold every clone; where another copy was compared, an unresolved V gene accounts for under half, and the others remain unexplained. V and J calls plus clone size are reproduced from that table; the DNA served to infer D and trimming. The sample contains about 91,000 clones, around 80% of them found a single time. 4.4% of the sample goes to the ten largest clones.

The cohort comprised 550 to 700 healthy bone marrow donors. At the time of sampling, every cohort member was nominally healthy, though immune exposures that went unrecorded were likely present. The donor was CMV seropositive and belonged to the group of 250 to 300 seropositive cohort members. A peripheral blood sample was provided by each donor, and peripheral blood mononuclear cells were used for TCR beta sequencing. The Qiagen DNeasy Blood Extraction Kit was used to extract genomic DNA from the blood cell samples. The chain uses TRBV18 and TRBJ2-6; TRBD2 fits 8 bases in the junction. This receptor was taken from a male donor in good health and CMV-seropositive. The sample comprised PBMCs. The sequenced DNA: TGTGCCAGCTCACCACTAGTAGCGGGGAGCTCTGGGGCCAACGTCCTGACTTTC. Its translation reads: CASSPLVAGSSGANVLTF.